A selection of T cell receptor beta chains follows, all from one sample in a study of cytomegalovirus exposure and HLA in healthy donors. Using immunoSEQ multiplex PCR, the repertoire was profiled, and TCRdb retains in-frame clones only, with some absent. The repertoire holds roughly 140,000 clones, with 82% as singletons. The material sequenced was PBMCs. The origin of the receptors is a male donor in good health and CMV-seronegative. CDR3s include the opening cysteine and the closing phenylalanine or tryptophan. D genes are given only for firm matches. The listing skips clone size in some rows; elsewhere it reads once, few, many or a size class.

DNA | CDR3 | J | D | V | size
TGTGCCAGCAGCCTTCAACTAGCCGCCGGGGAGCTGTTTTTT | CASSLQLAAGELFF | TRBJ2-2 | - | TRBV7-9 | -
TGTGCCTGGACTGGCCCGACCAGGGTAGGCTATGGCTACACCTTC | CAWTGPTRVGYGYTF | TRBJ1-2 | - | TRBV30 | -
TGTGCCAGCAGTTACTCGCAGGGAGGGGGCTATGGCTACACCTTC | CASSYSQGGGYGYTF | TRBJ1-2 | - | TRBV6-5 | -
TGTGCCAGCAGCCTAGCGGGGCTCGAGCAGTACTTC | CASSLAGLEQYF | TRBJ2-7 | TRBD2 | TRBV14 | few
TGTGCCAGCATCCAGGGGGGCGAGGCGCCCAATGAGCAGTTCTTC | CASIQGGEAPNEQFF | TRBJ2-1 | - | TRBV7-9 | -
TGTTCCAGCAGCTTATACGGAGATCTGCAGTTCTTC | CSSSLYGDLQFF | TRBJ2-1 | - | TRBV7-9 | -
TGTGCCGTCGGGACAGGGGGAAACACCATATATTTT | CAVGTGGNTIYF | TRBJ1-3 | TRBD1 | TRBV10-3 | -
TGCAGCGTGGGGGGGGTAACCCCTGGGGAGACCCAGTACTTC | CSVGGVTPGETQYF | TRBJ2-5 | TRBD2 | TRBV29-1 | once
TGTGCCAGCAGCTTAGCAATGGGGAGCTCCTACGAGCAGTACTTC | CASSLAMGSSYEQYF | TRBJ2-7 | - | TRBV11-2 | -
TGTGCCAGTAGTATGGTGTCGAGAGAGACCCAGTACTTC | CASSMVSRETQYF | TRBJ2-5 | - | TRBV19 | -
TGTGCCTGGAGCAAAGCCGCCAGGGAGACCCAGTACTTC | CAWSKAARETQYF | TRBJ2-5 | - | TRBV30 | -
TGCGCCAGCAGCCGACTAGCGGGAGAAGTCGGGGAGCTGTTTTTT | CASSRLAGEVGELFF | TRBJ2-2 | TRBD2 | TRBV4-3 | once
TGTGCCACCAGCCCTAATAAGGGGTCTTACCAAGATACGCAGTATTTT | CATSPNKGSYQDTQYF | TRBJ2-3 | - | TRBV15 | -
TGTGCCAGCAGCGACCGACTAGTGGCCGGGGAGCTGTTTTTT | CASSDRLVAGELFF | TRBJ2-2 | - | TRBV9 | -
TGTGCCAGCATCCCTAGCGGGAGCTACGAGCAGTACTTC | CASIPSGSYEQYF | TRBJ2-7 | TRBD2 | TRBV2 | -
TGTGCCAGCAGCCGCGGCGGGAGGGCCGGAGATACGCAGTATTTT | CASSRGGRAGDTQYF | TRBJ2-3 | TRBD2 | TRBV9 | -
TGTGCCATTACCCGGGACATAGACACCGGGGAGCTGTTTTTT | CAITRDIDTGELFF | TRBJ2-2 | - | TRBV15 | -
TGTGCCAGTAGCCCCGGGGGAAGAGTGACGGCGGCCCCCTATGGCTACACCTTC | CASSPGGRVTAAPYGYTF | TRBJ1-2 | - | TRBV19 | -
TGCAGCGTCTCTCAGGGACAGTACGAAAGACCCCAGTACTTC | CSVSQGQYERPQYF | TRBJ2-5 | TRBD1 | TRBV29-1 | -
TGCGCCAGCAGCCAAGAAGGGGCTAGCGGTTACAATGAGCAGTTCTTC | CASSQEGASGYNEQFF | TRBJ2-1 | TRBD2 | TRBV4-3 | -
TGTGCCAGCAGTTTTCCCGATCTAGCGGGTCGCCACGAGCAGTACTTC | CASSFPDLAGRHEQYF | TRBJ2-7 | TRBD2 | TRBV28 | -
TGTGCCAGCAGTGACGCAGGGAACGCCTATGGCTACACCTTC | CASSDAGNAYGYTF | TRBJ1-2 | - | TRBV6-1 | -
TGTGCCAGCAGCTTCGGGTCGGGAGGAACAGATACGCAGTATTTT | CASSFGSGGTDTQYF | TRBJ2-3 | TRBD2 | TRBV7-9 | -
TGTGCCAGCAGTTTATCGTACACACCTAACTATGGCTACACCTTC | CASSLSYTPNYGYTF | TRBJ1-2 | - | TRBV27 | -
TGTGCCAGCAGTGAAGTAGAGGGACAGGGGGCCGGAAAACTGTTTTTT | CASSEVEGQGAGKLFF | TRBJ1-4 | TRBD1 | TRBV6-1 | -
TGTGCCAGCAGAGAACTAGCGGGAGGATCCTACAATGAGCAGTTCTTC | CASRELAGGSYNEQFF | TRBJ2-1 | TRBD2 | TRBV27 | -
TGCGCCAGCAGCCCCGAAGCCTCTAACTATGGCTACACCTTC | CASSPEASNYGYTF | TRBJ1-2 | - | TRBV5-1 | -
TGTGCCAGCAGCTTTAGGAACAGGGAACACTATGGCTACACCTTC | CASSFRNREHYGYTF | TRBJ1-2 | - | TRBV7-9 | -
TGTGCCAGCAGCTTAGAATGGGGTGGGACAGGACTTAATCAGCCCCAGCATTTT | CASSLEWGGTGLNQPQHF | TRBJ1-5 | TRBD1 | TRBV7-8 | -
TGTGCCAGCAGCCAGGAGTGGGGACTCGGAGAGACCCAGTACTTC | CASSQEWGLGETQYF | TRBJ2-5 | - | TRBV11-2 | -
TGTGCCAGCAGCGCCGGGACTAGCGGCCTAAGTGAGCAGTTCTTC | CASSAGTSGLSEQFF | TRBJ2-1 | TRBD2 | TRBV9 | -
TGTGCCAGCAGTGAAGGAGGGGAGCAGTTCTTC | CASSEGGEQFF | TRBJ2-1 | - | TRBV2 | once
TGTGCCAGCAGCCAAGAGGGCCAGGGGGGCGAGACCCAGTACTTC | CASSQEGQGGETQYF | TRBJ2-5 | - | TRBV4-2 | -
TGCGCCAGCAGCTCGACAGCGGGAGCAGGCTACGAGCAGTACTTC | CASSSTAGAGYEQYF | TRBJ2-7 | TRBD2 | TRBV5-1 | few
TGTGCCAGCAGCAACACAGGCATCACCGGGGAGCTGTTTTTT | CASSNTGITGELFF | TRBJ2-2 | - | TRBV7-9 | -
TGTGCCAGCTCCCCAAGCCGGCAAGAGACCCAGTACTTC | CASSPSRQETQYF | TRBJ2-5 | - | TRBV18 | once
TGTGCCAGCAGTTTCGGGCTAGCCCTGGGTGGGGAGCTGTTTTTT | CASSFGLALGGELFF | TRBJ2-2 | - | TRBV27 | once
TGTGCCAGCAGCCCCGGGGGAGGGGGTGAGGAAAAACTGTTTTTT | CASSPGGGGEEKLFF | TRBJ1-4 | - | TRBV5-4 | few
TGTGCCAGCAGCCTCGGGACAGGGGGCGCATTCGGGGATACGCAGTATTTT | CASSLGTGGAFGDTQYF | TRBJ2-3 | TRBD1 | TRBV7-9 | -
TGTGCCACCAGCAGGACAGGGACCCCAGAGACCCAGTACTTC | CATSRTGTPETQYF | TRBJ2-5 | TRBD1 | TRBV15 | -
TGTGCCACCAGCATACCAGGCTCCTACGAGCAGTACTTC | CATSIPGSYEQYF | TRBJ2-7 | - | TRBV15 | -
TGCGCCAGCAGCTTAAGACAGAGCTACGAGCAGTACTTC | CASSLRQSYEQYF | TRBJ2-7 | - | TRBV5-1 | -
TGTGCCAGCAGCTTATATAATGCAGGCGACTATGGCTACACCTTC | CASSLYNAGDYGYTF | TRBJ1-2 | - | TRBV7-8 | few
TGTGCTAGCAGCTTTGGCGGGAGGGCAGATACGCAGTATTTT | CASSFGGRADTQYF | TRBJ2-3 | TRBD2 | TRBV7-7 | -
TGCGCCAGCAGCCCCCTGGGCTACTACGAGCAGTACTTC | CASSPLGYYEQYF | TRBJ2-7 | - | TRBV5-1 | -
TGTGCCAGCAGCGTAGCCGCTGGCAGGGCAATATCGTTAGGCTACACCTTC | CASSVAAGRAISLGYTF | TRBJ1-2 | - | TRBV9 | few
TGTGCCAGCAGCTCCCCCGCGAGTAGGGGGCAAAGCTCCTACAATGAGCAGTTCTTC | CASSSPASRGQSSYNEQFF | TRBJ2-1 | TRBD1 | TRBV7-3 | -
TGTGCCAGCAGCCCAGCGGGAGGGCCGGGGAATGAGCAGTTCTTC | CASSPAGGPGNEQFF | TRBJ2-1 | TRBD2 | TRBV7-3 | few
TGTGCCAGCAGCACCTCTTCAAATACTATGAACACTGAAGCTTTCTTT | CASSTSSNTMNTEAFF | TRBJ1-1 | - | TRBV9 | once
TGTGCCAGCTCAGGCGCCATCTCTGGAAACACCATATATTTT | CASSGAISGNTIYF | TRBJ1-3 | - | TRBV6-5 | -
TGTGCCAGCAGTTGGCAGGGGGACAATCAGCCCCAGCATTTT | CASSWQGDNQPQHF | TRBJ1-5 | TRBD1 | TRBV7-8 | -
TGTGCCAGCAGCTTTAGCGGGAGGGCCTACGAGCAGTACTTC | CASSFSGRAYEQYF | TRBJ2-7 | TRBD2 | TRBV5-6 | -
TGTGCCAGCAGCATTTTCCAGGGGCAGGTATACGAGCAGTACTTC | CASSIFQGQVYEQYF | TRBJ2-7 | - | TRBV7-8 | -
TGTGCCACCAGCCGGGCGCAGGAGGGGAACAATGAGCAGTTCTTC | CATSRAQEGNNEQFF | TRBJ2-1 | - | TRBV15 | -